This T cell receptor (beta chain) was profiled in a study of OX40 agonist ivuxolimab in advanced cancers. Study-wide context: Head and neck, renal cell, melanoma or hepatocellular carcinoma were the cancers that dose-escalation patients had. Cohort: 75% to 90% men, mean age about 62, aged about 23 to 79. A partial response was reached by three patients: one with hepatocellular carcinoma and two with cutaneous melanoma.

The germline V gene encodes CDR1 MNHEY and CDR2 SMNVEV (reference sequence). There are 14 residues in the CDR3. The ends were cut back, 2 bases at V and 4 bases at J, with 8 bases in the middle. Sequencing used immunoSEQ multiplex PCR; TCRdb keeps in-frame clones, though not all of them. The data hold just over 90,000 clones, with 94% observed a single time. This chain uses TRBV27 with TRBJ1-4; D unclear. The source was CD4+ or CD8+ T cells sorted from blood, collected in a trial of the OX40 agonist ivuxolimab. The clonotype originates from an adult with an advanced solid tumor such as melanoma, head and neck, liver or kidney cancer. The CDR3 sequence: CASSLNGVNEKLFF. In nucleotides, the CDR3 is TGTGCCAGCAGTTTAAACGGGGTTAATGAAAAACTGTTTTTT. Based on the CDR3 plus reference TRBV27 and TRBJ1-4, the full variable domain is EAQVTQNPRYLITVTGKKLTVTCSQNMNHEYMSWYRQDPGLGLRQIYYSMNVEVTDKGDVPEGYKVSRKEKRNFPLILESPSPNQTSLYFCASSLNGVNEKLFFGSGTQLSVL.